This T cell receptor (beta chain) was observed in a study of blood T cell repertoires in COVID-19. On the study more broadly: COVID-19 samples from acute and convalescent phases originated in the United States, Italy and Spain. PBMCs, B-cell-depleted T cells, or T cells were the source of the cDNA or gDNA that made up the material.

TCRdb keeps only in-frame clones here, not all; method: immunoSEQ multiplex PCR. The sample carries about 160,000 clones, more than 75% recorded once. Seattle's cohort entered during active infection and was followed longitudinally. V lost 0 bases, J lost 6 bases, and 8 bases stayed unmatched. Germline V gene sequence: CDR1 LNHDA, CDR2 SQIVND (reference sequence). This CDR3 region has 17 residues. The material sequenced was peripheral blood. This TCR came from a woman aged 45-65 years with COVID-19, enrolled during active disease. The V call is TRBV19, the J call TRBJ2-1; 10 bases align to TRBD1. CDR3 in DNA: TGTGCCAGTAGTATAGATGGGACAGGGGTTGTTTTCAATGAGCAGTTCTTC. It translates to CASSIDGTGVVFNEQFF.